This T cell receptor (beta chain) was recovered during a study of shared clonotypes between healthy human individuals (dated by TCRdb to the early 2020s). Looking at the study overall: The cohort comprised a couple of women and a few men aged 18 to 49 years. To increase sequencing depth and limit assay-specific biases, different laboratories used diverse techniques to prepare libraries and sequence TCR repertoires. Per donor, leukapheresis produced somewhere between about 0.8 and 9 billion PBMCs. The study deeply sequenced blood TCR repertoires of about 5 healthy adults to estimate repertoire size and the extent of clonotype sharing between individuals. For each donor, CD4 naive and CD4 memory were each run on three plates, CD8 naive on two plates, and CD8 memory on one plate. Broad study findings and their caveats: Higher generation probabilities were observed for clonotypes shared by all four sorted-subset donors than for non-shared clonotypes. Pairwise subsampling indicated that sequencing depth was expected to affect the degree of clonotype sharing among donors. Naive subsets generally had larger estimated clonotype richness than memory subsets did. Sampling was restricted to blood, and TCR repertoires in tissue are likely to differ from TCR repertoires in blood. Even with the large sequencing depth, rarefaction of the sorted-subset datasets indicated that sequencing was incomplete. The genetic and exposure-history diversity represented was limited by the small number of donors. About 5% of naive CD4, roughly 3.5% of naive CD8, 2.3% of memory CD4, and less than 0.45% of memory CD8 clonotypes were shared across a few donors.

For the CD8 naive samples, CD45RO-negative cells were positively selected for CCR7, yielding a CD45RA+CCR7+ population from which TemRA cells were excluded. The donors were healthy, HIV-negative adults with no recently reported acute infections or vaccinations. Only Caucasian adults living in Nashville, Tennessee, USA were represented among the donors. Blood was collected by leukapheresis, and PBMCs were isolated by Ficoll-Histopaque density gradient centrifugation and then cryopreserved in liquid nitrogen vapor phase. Analytical flow cytometry was used to check the purity and quantity of every magnetically sorted T cell population. Genomic DNA was isolated from each sorted fraction and quantified by UV absorbance on a Nanodrop 2000c. Regarding this clone: Its antigen has not been determined. The record has no base qualities; no much larger clone is one base away.

The CDR3 has 16 amino acids, counting the end cysteine and phenylalanine. CDR3 DNA only is kept here, 48 bases in frame from base 1. In the germline V gene, CDR1 corresponds to SGDLS and CDR2 to YYNGEE. V is reduced by 4 bases and J by 0 bases, leaving a spacing of 16 bases between them. Using the deep immunoSEQ assay, TCR CDR3 regions were amplified from genomic DNA by multiplex PCR. Extracted genomic DNA from each cell subset was distributed evenly across all wells of several immunoSEQ 96-well plates, and each plate was treated as a replicate. For sorted subsets, 200 to 250 ng of genomic DNA, equivalent to around 31,000 T cell genomes, went into each replicate PCR. The purified libraries were quantified using a Qubit 3.0 fluorometer, sized with a Bioanalyzer 2100, and then quantified again using the KAPA Library Quantification kit. Every immunoSEQ 96-well plate was sequenced on a dedicated single-read 150-cycle Illumina NextSeq 550 flow cell. The paper's data handling went like this. The immunoSEQ output contained only junctional sequences without quality scores, so filtering could not match that applied to full-length reads. To assign V/J genes and CDR3, sequences were annotated against IMGT germline references using PyIR, a Python wrapper for IgBLAST v1.9. Reads with weak V/J assignments (E-value above 1e-6), missing CDR3, stop codons, out-of-frame junctions, or ambiguous translated residues were removed. V3J clonotypes were defined as sequences sharing an identical inferred V gene, J gene, and CDR3 amino acid sequence. Percentage overlap between repertoires was calculated by dividing the number of shared unique clonotypes by the size of the smaller repertoire. RTK rarefaction, the Chao1 estimator, and Recon v2.1 estimates of unobserved clonotypes were used to assess repertoire richness. OLGA was used to compute generation probabilities for all TCRbeta clonotypes that the gDNA method yielded from a handful of donors. TCRdb re-hosts the immuneACCESS table, in-frame sequences only. Its copies lack some clones; in the studies checked, an unresolved V gene accounts for under half of them, and the cause for the rest is not known. V and J calls and clone size are as listed in that table; D and trimming were resolved from the DNA. Recorded for this sample are a few million clones; over 85% of them occurred a single time. The top ten clonotypes cover about 1.6% of the sample.

This chain is built from TRBV9 and TRBJ1-1; there is no confident call for the D gene. The clonotype originates from a man aged 18 to 29 in good health. Some clones in this sample may be carry-over from other donors' samples. Sequenced material: naive CD8+ T cells from PBMCs. The sample's cell subset or site, from its label and the paper: CD45RA+CCR7+. The DNA is TGTGCCAGCAGCCTTACATCGCATACCCTGAACACTGAAGCTTTCTTT. Its amino acids are CASSLTSHTLNTEAFF.